Only one count was recorded for the clone carrying this T cell receptor beta chain. What it binds is unknown. This PCR relied on a set of 60 Vbeta primers and 13 Jbeta primers. The assay was immunoSEQ multiplex PCR, and TCRdb's table has in-frame clones only and misses some. The sample lists 150,000 or so clones, roughly 70% seen once, with 1.5% in the top ten. This entry belongs to a study of cytomegalovirus exposure and HLA in healthy donors. Findings of the study overall: Highest at DRB1 and lowest at HLA-C, TCR association rates differed among HLA loci in a later analysis. A later analysis linked a missense variant in DCLRE1C to the trimming of TCR beta V and J genes. At a 0.05 false discovery rate, a later analysis found 16,951 TCR beta sequences to be associated with HLA alleles.

There were likely unrecorded immune exposures, though donors were nominally healthy when sampled. The TCR originated in a girl aged 10-17 years in good health and CMV-seronegative. Sequencing was performed on PBMCs.

The CDR3 spells CASSPMTGQGGYTF. For the CDR3, the DNA is TGTGCCAGCAGTCCGATGACAGGGCAGGGTGGCTACACCTTC. The chain recombines TRBV6-5 with TRBJ1-2, with 7 nucleotides matching TRBD1. The CDR3 covers 14 residues. CDR1 MNHEY and CDR2 SVGAGI come from the germline V gene. V trimming: 5 bases; J trimming: 7 bases; junction bases outside the gene matches: 10.